The next 32 T cell receptor beta chains were all read from a single sample in a study of spatial heterogeneity in lung cancer. This sample's time point: sample taken at primary tumor resection. Using its own MiXCR run on the 5' RACE reads, TCRdb lists one record per CDR3 protein. The sample lists about 39,000 distinct CDR3 sequences, roughly 3% occurring once. The sample in question was normal lung tissue next to the tumor, obtained at surgery. These receptors originate from a male donor with early-stage non-small cell lung cancer.

This clonotype has ten or more counts. This chain links TRBV18 with TRBJ1-2, with D unresolved. V lost 3 bases, J lost 4 bases, and 12 bases lay in between. The CDR3 is 14 residues long. The germline V gene has CDR1 KGHSH and CDR2 LQKENI. DNA of the CDR3: TGTGCCAGCTCACCGAGCCTTTCGGGCTATGGCTACACCTTC. This gives the protein CASSPSLSGYGYTF.

This clonotype was found many times. The chain has TRBV20-1 and TRBJ2-3, with a tentative D call TRBD1 (5 bases). This CDR3 is built from 13 residues. V was trimmed by 3 bases and J by 4 bases, leaving 11 bases between them. Germline V gives CDR1 DFQATT, CDR2 SNEGSKA (reference sequence). The CDR3 sequence: CSASFPGPDTQYF. The CDR3 bases are TGCAGTGCTAGTTTTCCAGGGCCAGATACGCAGTATTTT.

This clonotype was observed many times. CDR3 in amino acids: CSARQGAYSNQPQHF. CDR3 DNA sequence: TGCAGTGCTAGGCAAGGGGCGTATAGCAATCAGCCCCAGCATTTT. The gene calls are TRBV20-1 and TRBJ1-5; weak D call: TRBD1 (5 bases). Trimming shortened V by 3 bases and J by 0 bases, and 12 bases separated the two germline ends. The CDR3 length is 15 residues. CDR1 is DFQATT, CDR2 SNEGSKA, per germline (reference sequence).

This clonotype has a count of ten or more. This chain uses TRBV2 with TRBJ1-1, with TRBD1 matching 7 bases. J was trimmed by 3 bases and V by 11 bases; bases with no gene match: 9. From germline, CDR1 is SNHLY and CDR2 FYNNEI. This CDR3 is built from 13 residues. CDR3 sequence reads: CAGKQGSYTEAFF. Here the CDR3 DNA reads TGTGCCGGAAAACAGGGGTCCTACACTGAAGCTTTCTTT.

At least ten counts were recorded for this clonotype. This chain links TRBV20-1 with TRBJ1-2, with D unclear. Germline loops: CDR1 DFQATT, CDR2 SNEGSKA (reference sequence). Deletions cut 3 bases from V and 4 bases from J, with 6 bases between. This CDR3 has 11 residues. The CDR3 region is CSASWGYGYTF. Written as DNA, the CDR3 is TGCAGTGCTAGTTGGGGCTATGGCTACACCTTC.

This clonotype was found many times. V is TRBV30 and J is TRBJ1-2, with TRBD1 matching 11 bases. The CDR3 loop spans 15 amino acids. The germline gives CDR1 GTSNPN, CDR2 SVGIG (reference sequence). J was trimmed by 5 bases and V by 3 bases; bases with no gene match: 8. The CDR3 loop is CAWRPRTGGVYGYTF. CDR3 bases: TGTGCCTGGAGACCCCGGACAGGGGGCGTTTATGGCTACACCTTC. The complete variable domain, with remaining parts taken from reference TRBV30 and TRBJ1-2, reads SQTIHQWPATLVQPVGSPLSLECTVEGTSNPNLYWYRQAAGRGLQLLFYSVGIGQISSEVPQNLSASRPQDRQFILSSKKLLLSDSGFYLCAWRPRTGGVYGYTFGSGTRLTVV.

In this sample, this clonotype turned up many times. The genes are TRBV18 and TRBJ1-1, with 7 bases identical to TRBD1. The CDR3 is made up of 15 amino acids. Germline CDR1 KGHSH, CDR2 LQKENI. The trim removed 1 base at V and 1 base at J, leaving 3 bases unmatched. In DNA form, the CDR3 reads TGTGCCAGCTCACCACGGACAGGAGAGAACACTGAAGCTTTCTTT. This encodes CASSPRTGENTEAFF.

There are many counts of this clonotype. The genes are TRBV5-4 and TRBJ1-1; 7 nucleotides line up with TRBD1. Germline V gene sequence: CDR1 SGHNT, CDR2 YYREEE (reference sequence). CDR3 length: 13 residues. Trimming took 7 bases from V and 0 from J; bases not matched to a gene: 3. The CDR3 region is CASRGTVNTEAFF. For the CDR3, the DNA is TGTGCCAGCCGCGGGACAGTGAACACTGAAGCTTTCTTT.

This clonotype occurred many times. This chain connects TRBV11-1 to TRBJ2-1, with D unresolved. V lost 5 bases, J lost 0 bases, and 14 bases lay in between. The CDR3 covers 16 residues. Germline V CDR1 and CDR2: SGHAT, FQDESV (reference sequence). In nucleotides, the CDR3 is TGTGCCAGCAGCCCCCTGGAGATGAGCTCCTACAATGAGCAGTTCTTC. Amino acids: CASSPLEMSSYNEQFF.

This clonotype was observed at least ten times. The chain has TRBV7-3 and TRBJ1-1, with D unclear. CDR1 SGHTA and CDR2 FQGTGA come from the germline V gene. The CDR3 extends over 13 amino acids. The V gene lost 3 bases and the J gene lost 4 bases, with 9 bases spanning the gap. CDR3 bases: TGTGCCAGCAGCTTTAATAGGGCCACTGAAGCTTTCTTT. Protein sequence: CASSFNRATEAFF.

The table lists this clonotype with many counts. V usage is TRBV28 and J usage is TRBJ1-5; 12 bases match TRBD1. The CDR3 extends over 15 amino acids. Germline values: CDR1 MDHEN, CDR2 SYDVKM. The trim removed 6 bases at V and 2 bases at J, leaving 2 bases unmatched. DNA for the CDR3: TGTGCCAGCAGGGGGACAGGGGGCGGCAATCAGCCCCAGCATTTT. Its protein product is CASRGTGGGNQPQHF.

This clonotype occurred many times. The rearrangement uses TRBV10-3 and TRBJ2-5, with TRBD1 identical over 10 bases. The CDR3 covers 15 residues. V was pared by 6 bases and J by 5 bases, with 9 bases of the junction left unmatched. CDR1 is ENHRY and CDR2 is SYGVKD in the germline V gene. CDR3 DNA sequence: TGTGCCATCAGACCCCGGGACAGGGGTTTTGAGACCCAGTACTTC. Its protein product is CAIRPRDRGFETQYF.

This clonotype was seen many times. The V gene is TRBV20-1, the J gene TRBJ2-1; 11 bases match TRBD2. The germline V gene encodes CDR1 DFQATT and CDR2 SNEGSKA (reference sequence). The CDR3 loop spans 15 amino acids. V gave up 2 bases and J gave up 8 bases; unmatched junction bases: 8. The CDR3 DNA reads as TGCAGTGCTAGAAGAAGTAGCGGGAGGGGGCATGAGCAGTTCTTC. As protein: CSARRSSGRGHEQFF.

This clonotype appeared many times. This chain joins TRBV7-2 and TRBJ1-4, with D unclear. The CDR3 is 12 amino acids. In germline, CDR1 is SGHTA, CDR2 FQGNSA. With 3 bases removed from V and 10 bases from J, the gap between germline ends came to 9 bases. CDR3 sequence reads: CASSFLTGKLFF. CDR3 nucleotide sequence: TGTGCCAGCAGCTTCCTAACGGGAAAACTGTTTTTT.

This clonotype has at least ten counts. The chain is built from TRBV11-2 and TRBJ2-3; D might be TRBD1 (6 bases). CDR1 SGHAT and CDR2 FQNNGV come from the germline V gene. Trimming left V 0 bases short and J 6 bases short, with 10 bases between. The CDR3 spans 14 residues. This CDR3 reads CASSLETGTDTQYF. The CDR3 region has the DNA TGTGCCAGCAGCTTAGAAACAGGGACGGATACGCAGTATTTT.

This clonotype was observed many times. V and J are TRBV6-6 and TRBJ1-2; D is uncertain. This CDR3 contains 13 residues. Trimming cost V 6 bases and J 2 bases, with 10 bases left between them. Germline values: CDR1 MNHNY, CDR2 SVGAGI (reference sequence). In DNA form, the CDR3 reads TGTGCCAGCAGGTACGGCCTAAACTATGGCTACACCTTC. Translating gives CASRYGLNYGYTF.

This clonotype has at least ten counts. The chain recombines TRBV29-1 with TRBJ2-5, with a tentative D call TRBD1 (5 bases). The CDR3 loop spans 13 amino acids. Germline CDR1 and CDR2: SQVTM and ANQGSEA. Trimming stripped 4 bases from V and 0 bases from J, with 9 bases between. Here the CDR3 reads CSVGQSNQETQYF. CDR3 bases: TGCAGCGTTGGACAGAGTAACCAAGAGACCCAGTACTTC. The variable domain in full, with the rest retrieved from reference TRBV29-1 and TRBJ2-5, is SAVISQKPSRDICQRGTSLTIQCQVDSQVTMMFWYRQQPGQSLTLIATANQGSEATYESGFVIDKFPISRPNLTFSTLTVSNMSPEDSSIYLCSVGQSNQETQYFGPGTRLLVL.

This clonotype has a count of ten or more. This chain joins TRBV6-5 and TRBJ2-7; no firm D call. The CDR3 sequence is 11 residues long. In germline, CDR1 is MNHEY, CDR2 SVGAGI. Trimming stripped 8 bases from V and 5 bases from J, with 10 bases between. CDR3 in DNA: TGTGCCAGCTTCAATGGGGACGAGCAGTACTTC. Protein product: CASFNGDEQYF.

This clonotype was seen only a few times. The genes are TRBV20-1 and TRBJ2-3; TRBD2 matches 11 bases. Germline V lookup: CDR1 DFQATT, CDR2 SNEGSKA (reference sequence). The CDR3 loop spans 14 amino acids. V was pared by 5 bases and J by 4 bases, with 5 bases of the junction left unmatched. The CDR3, as DNA: TGCAGTGCTGCGCTAGCGGGGGGTTCAGATACGCAGTATTTT. This codes for CSAALAGGSDTQYF.

This clonotype turned up a few times. V usage is TRBV29-1 and J usage is TRBJ2-2; 10 bases match TRBD2. V trimming: 7 bases; J trimming: 7 bases; junction bases outside the gene matches: 9. CDR3 length: 14 amino acids. The germline V gene has CDR1 SQVTM and CDR2 ANQGSEA. CDR3 loop: CSASLLAGRGELFF. Here the CDR3 DNA reads TGCAGCGCATCTCTACTAGCGGGGCGCGGGGAGCTGTTTTTT.

This clonotype was detected ten times or more. The chain recombines TRBV28 with TRBJ2-6; D is uncertain. The CDR3 spans 19 residues. Trimming left V 6 bases short and J 0 bases short, with 21 bases between. Germline assignment: CDR1 MDHEN and CDR2 SYDVKM. Here the CDR3 DNA reads TGTGCCAGCAGCCAACCCGGTCGGATTGGGTTCTCTGGGGCCAACGTCCTGACTTTC. As protein: CASSQPGRIGFSGANVLTF. The variable domain in full, completed from reference TRBV28 and TRBJ2-6, reads DVKVTQSSRYLVKRTGEKVFLECVQDMDHENMFWYRQDPGLGLRLIYFSYDVKMKEKGDIPEGYSVSREKKERFSLILESASTNQTSMYLCASSQPGRIGFSGANVLTFGAGSRLTVL.

This clonotype was seen many times. The V call is TRBV27, the J call TRBJ1-5; D gene unclear. The CDR3 totals 13 residues. Trimming pared 3 bases from V and 7 bases from J, leaving 10 bases between. Germline V lookup: CDR1 MNHEY, CDR2 SMNVEV (reference sequence). The CDR3 is CASSFGVRQPQHF. The CDR3 nucleotides are TGTGCCAGCAGTTTTGGGGTCCGACAGCCCCAGCATTTT.

This clonotype was counted ten times or more. The V gene is TRBV4-2, the J gene TRBJ2-7, with unresolved D. This CDR3 is built from 11 residues. The V gene lost 0 bases and the J gene lost 6 bases, with 3 bases spanning the gap. CDR1 and CDR2 (germline): LGHNA, YNFKEQ. CDR3 loop: CASSQDREQYF. The CDR3 nucleotides read TGTGCCAGCAGCCAAGACCGCGAGCAGTACTTC.

This clonotype occurred a few times. The V call is TRBV7-9, the J call TRBJ1-1; TRBD1 matches 8 bases. V dropped 7 bases and J dropped 5; count of bases not matched to a gene: 12. Germline V lookup: CDR1 SEHNR, CDR2 FQNEAQ (reference sequence). The CDR3 is 15 amino acids. The CDR3 nucleotides read TGTGCCAGCAACTTCCTACAGGGGGGATATACTGAAGCTTTCTTT. This sequence encodes CASNFLQGGYTEAFF. The entire variable domain, with the rest obtained from reference TRBV7-9 and TRBJ1-1, is as follows: DTGVSQNPRHKITKRGQNVTFRCDPISEHNRLYWYRQTLGQGPEFLTYFQNEAQLEKSRLLSDRFSAERPKGSFSTLEIQRTEQGDSAMYLCASNFLQGGYTEAFFGQGTRLTVV.

This clonotype has at least ten counts. The chain uses TRBV20-1 and TRBJ2-3; 9 nucleotides match TRBD2. V lost 5 bases, J lost 6 bases, and 15 bases stayed unmatched. Germline assignment: CDR1 DFQATT and CDR2 SNEGSKA (reference sequence). The CDR3 extends over 16 amino acids. The CDR3 region has the DNA TGCAGTGCTGCACCAGGTGGGGCGGGGGGGCTCGATACGCAGTATTTT. Translating it yields CSAAPGGAGGLDTQYF.

This clonotype was seen ten or more times. CDR3: CASSRQGGTGELFF. CDR3 DNA: TGCGCCAGCAGCCGGCAGGGCGGTACCGGGGAGCTGTTTTTT. The V gene is TRBV4-1, the J gene TRBJ2-2, with D perhaps TRBD1 (5 bases). CDR1 and CDR2 from the germline V gene are MGHRA and YSYEKL. The ends were cut back, 4 bases at V and 5 bases at J, with 11 bases in the middle. The CDR3 has 14 amino acids.

This clonotype was recorded many times. The gene calls are TRBV2 and TRBJ2-7, with 13 bases that match TRBD2. Unmatched junction bases numbered 5, after V lost 6 bases and J lost 0 bases. Germline lookup yields CDR1 SNHLY and CDR2 FYNNEI. The CDR3 is 16 amino acids. CDR3 DNA sequence: TGTGCCAGCAGACTGGGGACTAGCGGGAACTCCTACGAGCAGTACTTC. Its translation is CASRLGTSGNSYEQYF.

This clonotype was recorded many times. The rearrangement joins TRBV7-2 to TRBJ1-5; a weak D match, TRBD1 (6 bases). The CDR3 is made up of 13 amino acids. CDR1 is SGHTA and CDR2 is FQGNSA in the germline V gene. The V and J ends lost 1 base and 7 bases respectively, with 8 bases between them. The CDR3 nucleotides read TGTGCCAGCAGCTTAGTCAGGGGACAGCCCCAGCATTTT. Translated: CASSLVRGQPQHF.

This clonotype was found many times. The chain employs TRBV20-1 and TRBJ1-1; D perhaps matches TRBD1 (6 bases). Germline V CDR1 and CDR2: DFQATT, SNEGSKA (reference sequence). V lost 1 base to trimming and J lost 5 bases, with 14 bases between them. The CDR3 covers 14 residues. The CDR3 DNA sequence: TGCAGTGCTAGAGGGCAGGGTACAGGGACTGAAGCTTTCTTT. This encodes CSARGQGTGTEAFF.

This clonotype was counted many times. The chain carries TRBV6-5 and TRBJ2-3; D remains unclear. Trimming took off 4 bases at V and 0 bases at J, with 5 bases between the two ends. The CDR3 has 13 residues. Germline loops: CDR1 MNHEY, CDR2 SVGAGI. The CDR3: CASSWQSTDTQYF. The DNA of the CDR3 is TGTGCCAGCAGTTGGCAGAGCACAGATACGCAGTATTTT.

This clonotype showed up many times. The V and J genes are TRBV27 and TRBJ1-5, with D tentatively TRBD1 (5 bases). This CDR3 comprises 14 residues. Germline lookup yields CDR1 MNHEY and CDR2 SMNVEV (reference sequence). V gave up 2 bases and J gave up 6 bases, with 11 bases separating them. The CDR3 region has the DNA TGTGCCAGCAGTTTAATGGGGACGGGTCAGCCCCAGCATTTT. Its translation: CASSLMGTGQPQHF.

This clonotype was observed many times. The J gene is TRBJ2-5, the V gene TRBV10-2; weak D call: TRBD1 (6 bases). Germline V gives CDR1 WSHSY, CDR2 SAAADI. The V end lost 8 bases, the J end lost 4 bases, and 17 bases lay between the germline ends. The CDR3 runs to 14 residues. The CDR3 sequence is CASSRDIRVETQYF. The CDR3 bases are TGCGCCAGCTCCCGGGACATTAGGGTAGAGACCCAGTACTTC.